This T cell receptor (beta chain) was identified in a study of early T cells in non-severe SARS-CoV-2 infection. Overall study findings and caveats: VDJdb matching favored anti-spike CD8 responses, missing private and CD4 specificities.

Looked up from germline, CDR1 is MNHEY and CDR2 is SVGEGT. The CDR3 length is 16 residues. Trimming cost V 8 bases and J 4 bases; bases outside gene matches: 11. Individual cDNA molecules received unique molecular identifiers. TCRdb re-called the 5' RACE reads with MiXCR, one entry per CDR3 protein. The sample includes about 60,000 distinct CDR3 sequences, around 12% of them seen just once. With regard to this clonotype: No antigen is known for it.

This clonotype was sampled from an adult who was a healthcare worker with PCR-confirmed SARS-CoV-2 infection or an uninfected control (not recorded which). The sample was whole blood. This rearrangement joins TRBV6-2 or TRBV6-3 to TRBJ2-2; 9 bases match TRBD1. The CDR3 DNA is TGTGCCAGCGATGACCTCAACAGGGGGCGCACCGGGGAGCTGTTTTTT. It yields the protein CASDDLNRGRTGELFF.